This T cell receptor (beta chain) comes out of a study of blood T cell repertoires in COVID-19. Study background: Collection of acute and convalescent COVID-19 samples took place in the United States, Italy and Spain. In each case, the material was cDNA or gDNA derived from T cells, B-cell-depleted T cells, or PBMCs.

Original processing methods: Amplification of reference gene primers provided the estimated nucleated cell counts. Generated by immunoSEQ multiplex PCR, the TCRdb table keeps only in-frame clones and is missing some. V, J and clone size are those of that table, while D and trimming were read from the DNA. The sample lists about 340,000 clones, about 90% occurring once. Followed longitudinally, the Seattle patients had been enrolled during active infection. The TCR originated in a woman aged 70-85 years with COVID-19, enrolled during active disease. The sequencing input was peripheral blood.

The CDR3 DNA follows: TGTGCCAGCAGCTTGCGGACTAGCGGGGGCACAGATACGCAGTATTTT. It codes for CASSLRTSGGTDTQYF. The chain combines TRBV7-2 with TRBJ2-3; TRBD2 matches at 12 bases. The CDR3 totals 16 residues. Germline lookup yields CDR1 SGHTA and CDR2 FQGNSA. J lost 1 base, V lost 3 bases, and 2 bases had no gene match. The full variable domain, its missing parts supplied by reference TRBV7-2 and TRBJ2-3, is GAGVSQSPSNKVTEKGKDVELRCDPISGHTALYWYRQSLGQGLEFLIYFQGNSAPDKSGLPSDRFSAERTGGSVSTLTIQRTQQEDSAVYLCASSLRTSGGTDTQYFGPGTRLTVL.